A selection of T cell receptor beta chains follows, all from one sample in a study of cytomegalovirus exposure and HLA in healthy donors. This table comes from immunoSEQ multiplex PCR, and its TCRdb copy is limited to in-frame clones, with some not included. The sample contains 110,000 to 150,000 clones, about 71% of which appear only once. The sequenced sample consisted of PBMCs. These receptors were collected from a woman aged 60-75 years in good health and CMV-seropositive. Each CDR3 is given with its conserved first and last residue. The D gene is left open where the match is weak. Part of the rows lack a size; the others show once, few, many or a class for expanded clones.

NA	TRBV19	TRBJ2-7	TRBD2	CASSIGVAGLPYEQYF	TGTGCCAGTAGTATAGGGGTAGCGGGCCTCCCCTACGAGCAGTACTTC
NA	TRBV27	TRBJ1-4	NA	CASSNLGLGDEKLFF	TGTGCCAGCAGCAACCTAGGGTTAGGGGATGAAAAACTGTTTTTT
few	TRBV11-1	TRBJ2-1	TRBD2	CASSLGSGPLREQFF	TGTGCCAGCAGCTTAGGTAGCGGGCCCCTCCGGGAGCAGTTCTTC
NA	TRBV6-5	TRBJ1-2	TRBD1	CASREADRVKGYTF	TGTGCCAGCAGGGAGGCGGACAGGGTGAAGGGCTACACCTTC
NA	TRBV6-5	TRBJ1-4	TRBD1	CASSYRPGQGSEKLFF	TGTGCCAGCAGTTACCGCCCGGGACAGGGTAGTGAAAAACTGTTTTTT
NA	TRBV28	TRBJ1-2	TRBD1	CASSSPTGRYGYTF	TGTGCCAGCAGTTCCCCGACAGGGAGGTATGGCTACACCTTC
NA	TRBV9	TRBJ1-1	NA	CASSVRGLNTEAFF	TGTGCCAGCAGCGTCCGGGGTCTGAACACTGAAGCTTTCTTT
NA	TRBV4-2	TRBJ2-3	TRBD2	CASSQDFTGTSVTDTQYF	TGTGCCAGCAGCCAAGATTTTACGGGGACTAGCGTCACAGATACGCAGTATTTT
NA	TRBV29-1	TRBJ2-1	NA	CSVLGGNEQFF	TGCAGCGTCCTTGGAGGAAATGAGCAGTTCTTC
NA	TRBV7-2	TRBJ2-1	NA	CASSLQGNEQFF	TGTGCCAGCAGCTTACAGGGGAATGAGCAGTTCTTC
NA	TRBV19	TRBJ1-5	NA	CASRFGYSNQPQHF	TGTGCCAGTAGGTTCGGGTATAGCAATCAGCCCCAGCATTTT
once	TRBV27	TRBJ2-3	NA	CASSLRGAGELTDTQYF	TGTGCCAGCAGTTTGAGGGGGGCGGGAGAGTTAACAGATACGCAGTATTTT
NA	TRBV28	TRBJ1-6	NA	CASRTGTHNSPLHF	TGTGCCAGCAGGACCGGGACTCACAATTCACCCCTCCACTTT
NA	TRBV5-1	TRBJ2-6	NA	CASSTGGVNSGANVLTF	TGCGCCAGCAGTACAGGGGGGGTTAACTCTGGGGCCAACGTCCTGACTTTC
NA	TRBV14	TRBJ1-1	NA	CASSQDLARNTEAFF	TGTGCCAGCAGCCAAGATCTTGCCAGGAACACTGAAGCTTTCTTT
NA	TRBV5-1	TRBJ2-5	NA	CASSLVVGSGEETQYF	TGCGCCAGCAGCTTGGTCGTGGGGAGTGGCGAAGAGACCCAGTACTTC
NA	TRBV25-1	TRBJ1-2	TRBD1	CATEDREYGYTF	TGTGCCACCGAAGACAGGGAGTATGGCTACACCTTC